This T cell receptor beta chain appears in the sequencing data of a study of yellow fever vaccine responses in identical twins. Study-level findings and limits: Twins' vaccine T cell responses reportedly seemed partly convergent and partly personalized.

This clonotype was seen only a few times. Its target is unknown. From the RT-PCR reads, TCRdb called clonotypes with MiXCR, one entry per CDR3 protein. This table holds some 35,000 distinct CDR3 sequences, about 61% found once. V was pared by 9 bases and J by 5 bases, with 23 bases between. The CDR3 totals 16 residues. CDR1 KGHDR and CDR2 SFDVKD come from the germline V gene. The material sequenced was T cells from blood (PBMCs), unsorted or a sorted subset (not recorded which), taken before or after yellow fever vaccination (not recorded which). The sequence derives from a woman in her late teens or twenties who received the yellow fever vaccine. V and J are TRBV24-1 and TRBJ2-3; possibly TRBD1 for D (6 bases). CDR3 residues: CATSQGRTVSGDTQYF. The CDR3 DNA reads TGTGCCACCTCCCAAGGAAGGACAGTATCGGGAGATACGCAGTATTTT.